The clone carrying this T cell receptor beta chain was counted many times. Antigen unknown. CDR1 SGHRS and CDR2 YFSETQ come from the germline V gene. The V and J ends lost 0 bases and 7 bases respectively, with 19 bases between them. CDR3 length: 16 residues. This specimen belongs to a study of breast tumors, draining lymph nodes, adjacent tissues. The lymph nodes were axillary draining lymph nodes from breast cancer patients. MiXCR, run by TCRdb on the multiplex PCR reads, gives a single entry per CDR3 protein. The profile shows about 140,000 distinct CDR3 sequences, over 25% of them singletons. Findings of the study overall: Compared with lymph nodes, tumors were less diverse; compared with nontumor tissue, more. Findings are consistent with lymph node origin and intratumoral expansion of most tumor T cells.

The V gene is TRBV5-1, the J gene TRBJ2-5; a possible D gene is TRBD2 (6 bases). The sequence was collected from a female donor with breast cancer. Some clones in this sample may be carry-over from other donors' samples. Sequenced material: axillary lymph node tissue. The CDR3: CASSLEVGGTLGTQYF. DNA for the CDR3: TGCGCCAGCAGCTTGGAGGTGGGGGGAACCCTAGGGACCCAGTACTTC.